The rows below give T cell receptor beta chains drawn from one sample of a study of T cell responses to AZD1222 COVID-19 vaccine. Assay used: immunoSEQ multiplex PCR; TCRdb lists only in-frame clones, some missing. The repertoire has 140,000 or so clones, approximately 90% of them found once; the top ten carry 1.5% to 2%. This material consisted of peripheral blood, taken on day 0 of AZD1222 vaccination. These receptors were collected from an adult in good health. CDR3s include the opening cysteine and the closing phenylalanine or tryptophan. The order of the fields is J gene, clone size, D gene, V gene, CDR3 protein, CDR3 DNA. D genes are given only for firm matches. Rows give clone size only sometimes, using once, few, many, or a class for an expanded clone.

TRBJ1-3,NA,NA,TRBV3-1/TRBV3-2,CASRPGSGNTIYF,TGTGCCAGCAGACCGGGATCTGGAAACACCATATATTTT
TRBJ1-4,once,NA,TRBV19,CASSPPLRGVTESTNEKLFF,TGTGCCAGTAGTCCCCCTTTAAGGGGAGTCACCGAATCAACTAATGAAAAACTGTTTTTT
TRBJ2-2,NA,TRBD1,TRBV4-1,CASSHPGQGANTGELFF,TGCGCCAGCAGCCACCCGGGACAGGGGGCGAACACCGGGGAGCTGTTTTTT
TRBJ1-1,NA,NA,TRBV5-1,CASSIRGGTEAFF,TGCGCCAGCAGCATCAGGGGAGGGACTGAAGCTTTCTTT
TRBJ1-2,NA,TRBD1,TRBV7-9,CASSLTGVDYGYTF,TGTGCCAGCAGCCTAACAGGGGTGGACTATGGCTACACCTTC
TRBJ2-6,NA,NA,TRBV5-5,CASSSPRRDQGTGANVLTF,TGTGCCAGCAGCTCACCCCGCCGGGACCAAGGAACTGGGGCCAACGTCCTGACTTTC
TRBJ1-1,NA,NA,TRBV4-1,CASSQAWGEGGSEAFF,TGCGCCAGCAGCCAAGCATGGGGTGAAGGAGGATCTGAAGCTTTCTTT
TRBJ2-5,NA,TRBD1,TRBV5-1,CASSRGTGVETQYF,TGCGCCAGCAGCCGGGGGACAGGGGTGGAGACCCAGTACTTC
TRBJ2-1,NA,NA,TRBV9,CASSPRGRVDEQFF,TGTGCCAGCAGCCCGAGAGGCAGGGTCGATGAGCAGTTCTTC
TRBJ2-7,NA,NA,TRBV20-1,CSASGTGTPLRRQYF,TGCAGTGCTAGTGGAACCGGGACCCCTCTACGAAGGCAGTACTTC
TRBJ2-2,NA,TRBD1,TRBV5-1,CASSWGQGTGELFF,TGCGCCAGCAGCTGGGGACAGGGCACCGGGGAGCTGTTTTTT
TRBJ1-3,NA,NA,TRBV18,CASSPGGLTYGNTIYF,TGTGCCAGCTCACCAGGCGGGCTCACCTATGGAAACACCATATATTTT
TRBJ2-7,NA,NA,TRBV7-8,CASSFGREQYF,TGTGCCAGCAGTTTTGGGCGTGAGCAGTACTTC
TRBJ1-5,once,NA,TRBV9,CASSVGQDNQPQHF,TGTGCCAGCAGCGTGGGTCAGGACAATCAGCCCCAGCATTTT
TRBJ1-5,NA,NA,TRBV28,CASSLPDQPQHF,TGTGCCAGCAGTTTACCTGATCAGCCCCAGCATTTT
TRBJ1-4,NA,NA,TRBV6-5,CASSFEGRKLFF,TGTGCCAGCAGTTTTGAAGGACGAAAACTGTTTTTT
TRBJ2-5,once,TRBD1,TRBV18,CASSPGQQKETQYF,TGTGCCAGCTCACCGGGACAGCAAAAAGAGACCCAGTACTTC
TRBJ2-3,NA,TRBD2,TRBV12-5,CASGLGLAPSDTQYF,TGTGCTAGTGGTCTGGGACTAGCCCCTTCAGATACGCAGTATTTT
TRBJ2-3,NA,TRBD1,TRBV4-1,CVSSPQGARFTDTQYF,TGCGTCAGCAGCCCACAGGGGGCGCGGTTTACAGATACGCAGTATTTT
TRBJ1-5,NA,NA,TRBV30,CAWSVLGGSQPQHF,TGTGCCTGGAGTGTACTAGGGGGTAGTCAGCCCCAGCATTTT
TRBJ2-1,NA,TRBD2,TRBV10-1,CASSESTGTSGKNEQFF,TGCGCCAGCAGTGAGTCGACCGGGACTAGCGGGAAGAATGAGCAGTTCTTC
TRBJ2-3,NA,NA,TRBV2,CASSEGDSNTDTQYF,TGTGCCAGCAGTGAAGGGGACTCCAACACAGATACGCAGTATTTT
TRBJ2-1,NA,NA,TRBV7-2,CASTGDSYNEQFF,TGTGCCAGCACTGGGGACTCCTACAATGAGCAGTTCTTC
TRBJ1-2,NA,NA,TRBV27,CASRGAGANYGYTF,TGTGCCAGCAGAGGGGCTGGAGCTAACTATGGCTACACCTTC
TRBJ2-5,NA,NA,TRBV12-3/TRBV12-4,CASRQGGRETQYF,TGTGCCAGCAGGCAGGGAGGTCGGGAGACCCAGTACTTC
TRBJ2-1,NA,NA,TRBV4-1,CASSQDRGWQFF,TGCGCCAGCAGCCAAGATAGGGGGTGGCAGTTCTTC
TRBJ2-7,NA,NA,TRBV5-1,CASRDSSYEQYF,TGCGCCAGCAGGGACAGTTCCTACGAGCAGTACTTC
TRBJ2-7,NA,NA,TRBV5-6,CASSLRERKQYF,TGTGCCAGCAGCTTGAGGGAAAGGAAGCAGTACTTC
TRBJ2-7,NA,NA,TRBV6-1,CASSEVGYYEQYF,TGTGCCAGCAGTGAAGTCGGCTACTACGAGCAGTACTTC
TRBJ1-3,few,NA,TRBV18,CASRKNTGSGNTIYF,TGTGCCAGCCGAAAGAACACGGGCTCTGGAAACACCATATATTTT
TRBJ1-2,NA,NA,TRBV27,CASSTSGVANYGYTF,NA
TRBJ2-7,NA,NA,TRBV7-6,CASSRYAFEQYF,TGTGCCAGCAGCCGGTACGCGTTTGAGCAGTACTTC
TRBJ1-3,NA,NA,TRBV6-5,CASSQSGAGNTIYF,TGTGCCAGCAGCCAGAGTGGTGCTGGAAACACCATATATTTT
TRBJ2-1,NA,TRBD2,TRBV5-1,CASSASGGYNEQFF,TGCGCCAGCAGCGCTAGCGGGGGATACAATGAGCAGTTCTTC
TRBJ1-5,NA,TRBD1,TRBV10-2,CASSESDRAQPQHF,TGCGCCAGCAGTGAGTCCGACAGGGCACAGCCCCAGCATTTT
TRBJ2-3,NA,TRBD1,TRBV3-1/TRBV3-2,CASSQTTGGSWTDTQYF,TGTGCCAGCAGCCAGACGACAGGGGGCAGTTGGACAGATACGCAGTATTTT
TRBJ1-1,once,TRBD1,TRBV7-3,CASSKTGDGFTEAFF,TGTGCCAGCAGCAAAACAGGGGATGGTTTCACTGAAGCTTTCTTT
TRBJ1-1,NA,TRBD1,TRBV28,CANSLGDRNTEAFF,TGTGCCAACAGTTTAGGGGACAGGAACACTGAAGCTTTCTTT
TRBJ1-6,NA,NA,TRBV6-5,CASTINSFYNSPLHF,TGTGCCAGCACCATAAACTCATTTTATAATTCACCCCTCCACTTT
TRBJ2-5,NA,NA,TRBV6-5,CASSKDRNQETQYF,TGTGCCAGCAGTAAGGACAGAAACCAAGAGACCCAGTACTTC
TRBJ2-2,NA,TRBD2,TRBV7-9,CASINGTSGSGRTGELFF,TGTGCCAGCATCAATGGGACTAGCGGGAGTGGTCGGACCGGGGAGCTGTTTTTT
TRBJ2-2,NA,TRBD2,TRBV4-2,CASSQASGGATGELFF,TGTGCCAGCAGCCAAGCGAGCGGGGGGGCGACCGGGGAGCTGTTTTTT
TRBJ2-7,NA,NA,TRBV4-1,CASSQADSYEQYF,TGCGCCAGCAGCCAAGCCGACTCCTACGAGCAGTACTTC
TRBJ1-5,NA,NA,TRBV19,CASSYPERNNQPQHF,TGTGCCAGTAGTTATCCGGAGAGGAACAATCAGCCCCAGCATTTT
TRBJ2-2,NA,TRBD2,TRBV11-2,CASSSAASGGLGELFF,TGTGCCAGCAGCTCAGCGGCGAGCGGGGGCCTCGGGGAGCTGTTTTTT
TRBJ1-5,once,NA,TRBV5-1,CASSRGGDNQPQHF,TGCGCCAGCAGCCGTGGAGGGGACAATCAGCCCCAGCATTTT
TRBJ1-1,NA,NA,TRBV30,CAWSGMGGGTEAFF,TGTGCCTGGAGTGGGATGGGGGGAGGAACTGAAGCTTTCTTT
TRBJ1-5,NA,NA,TRBV19,CASSIDSGKQPQHF,TGTGCCAGTAGTATAGACTCAGGGAAACAGCCCCAGCATTTT
TRBJ2-7,NA,TRBD1,TRBV5-1,CASSTRTGGGNEQYF,TGCGCCAGCAGCACCCGGACAGGGGGTGGGAACGAGCAGTACTTC
TRBJ1-2,once,NA,TRBV12-3/TRBV12-4,CASRGVANYGYTF,TGTGCCAGCAGGGGGGTGGCTAACTATGGCTACACCTTC
TRBJ1-2,NA,TRBD1,TRBV29-1,CSVPDRGYGYTF,TGCAGCGTACCGGACAGGGGTTATGGCTACACCTTC
TRBJ2-3,NA,TRBD1,TRBV5-4,CASSQVQGAGTDTQYF,TGTGCCAGCAGCCAAGTACAGGGGGCTGGGACAGATACGCAGTATTTT
TRBJ2-4,NA,NA,TRBV12-3/TRBV12-4,CASTAKNIQYF,TGTGCCAGCACCGCCAAAAACATTCAGTACTTC
TRBJ2-2,few,NA,TRBV25-1,CASSARIGGAGELFF,TGTGCCAGCAGTGCGCGGATCGGAGGCGCCGGGGAGCTGTTTTTT